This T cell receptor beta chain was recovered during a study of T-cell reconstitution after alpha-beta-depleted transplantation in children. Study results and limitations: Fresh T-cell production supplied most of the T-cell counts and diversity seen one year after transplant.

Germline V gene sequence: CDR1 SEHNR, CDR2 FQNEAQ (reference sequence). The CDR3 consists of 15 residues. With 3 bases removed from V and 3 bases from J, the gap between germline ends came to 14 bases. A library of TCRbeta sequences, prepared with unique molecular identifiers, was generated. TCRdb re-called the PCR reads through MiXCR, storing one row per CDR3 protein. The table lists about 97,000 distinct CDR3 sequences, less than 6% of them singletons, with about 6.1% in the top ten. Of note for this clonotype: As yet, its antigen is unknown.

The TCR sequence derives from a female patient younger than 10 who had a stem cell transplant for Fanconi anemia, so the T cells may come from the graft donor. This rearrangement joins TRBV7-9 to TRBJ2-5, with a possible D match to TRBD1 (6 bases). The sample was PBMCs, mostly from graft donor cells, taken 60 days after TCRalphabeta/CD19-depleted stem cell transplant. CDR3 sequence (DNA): TGTGCCAGCAGCTTGGTTGGACAGTCCGAAGAGACCCAGTACTTC. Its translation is CASSLVGQSEETQYF.